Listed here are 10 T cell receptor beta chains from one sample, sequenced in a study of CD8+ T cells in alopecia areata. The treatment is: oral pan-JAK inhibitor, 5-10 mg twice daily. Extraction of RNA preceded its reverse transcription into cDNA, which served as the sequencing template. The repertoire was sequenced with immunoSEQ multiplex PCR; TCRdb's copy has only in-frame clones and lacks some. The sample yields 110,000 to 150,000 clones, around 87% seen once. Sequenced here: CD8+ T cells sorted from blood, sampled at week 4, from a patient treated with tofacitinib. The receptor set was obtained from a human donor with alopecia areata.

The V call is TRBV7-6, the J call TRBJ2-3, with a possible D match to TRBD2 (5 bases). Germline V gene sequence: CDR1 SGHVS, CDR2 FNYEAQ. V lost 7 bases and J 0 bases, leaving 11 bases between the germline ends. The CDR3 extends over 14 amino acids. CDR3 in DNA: TGTGCCAGCAAAGCGGAAACCAGCACAGATACGCAGTATTTT. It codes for CASKAETSTDTQYF.

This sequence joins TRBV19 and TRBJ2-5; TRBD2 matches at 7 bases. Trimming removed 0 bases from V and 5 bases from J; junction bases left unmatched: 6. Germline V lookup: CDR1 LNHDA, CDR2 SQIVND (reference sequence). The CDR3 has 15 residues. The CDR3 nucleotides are TGTGCCAGTAGTATAGATCTATCCGGGAGGGAGACCCAGTACTTC. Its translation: CASSIDLSGRETQYF.

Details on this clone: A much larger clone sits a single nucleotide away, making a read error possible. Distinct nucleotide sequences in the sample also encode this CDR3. CDR3: CASSNTDTQYF. CDR3 in DNA: TGTGCCAGCAGTAACACAGATACGCAGTATTTT. V is TRBV27 and J is TRBJ2-3, with no clear D. This CDR3 contains 11 residues. V dropped 5 bases and J dropped 2 bases, with 2 bases sitting between them. The germline CDR1 and CDR2 sequences are MNHEY and SMNVEV (reference sequence).

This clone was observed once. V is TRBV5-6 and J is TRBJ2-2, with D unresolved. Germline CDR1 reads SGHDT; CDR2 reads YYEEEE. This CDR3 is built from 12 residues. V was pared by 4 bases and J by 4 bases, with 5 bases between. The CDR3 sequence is CASSIGTGELFF. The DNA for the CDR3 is TGTGCCAGCAGCATTGGCACCGGGGAGCTGTTTTTT.

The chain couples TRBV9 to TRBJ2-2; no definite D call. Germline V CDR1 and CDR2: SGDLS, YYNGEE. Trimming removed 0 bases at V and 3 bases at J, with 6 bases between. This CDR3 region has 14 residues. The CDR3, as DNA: TGTGCCAGCAGCGTAGTTCAGGACACCGGGGAGCTGTTTTTT. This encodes CASSVVQDTGELFF.

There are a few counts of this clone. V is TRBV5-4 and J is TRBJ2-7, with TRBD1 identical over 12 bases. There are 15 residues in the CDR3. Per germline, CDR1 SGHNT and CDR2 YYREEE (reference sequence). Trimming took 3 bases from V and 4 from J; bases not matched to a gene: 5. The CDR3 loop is CASSSGQGARYEQYF. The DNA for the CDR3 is TGTGCCAGCAGCTCGGGACAGGGGGCTCGGTACGAGCAGTACTTC.

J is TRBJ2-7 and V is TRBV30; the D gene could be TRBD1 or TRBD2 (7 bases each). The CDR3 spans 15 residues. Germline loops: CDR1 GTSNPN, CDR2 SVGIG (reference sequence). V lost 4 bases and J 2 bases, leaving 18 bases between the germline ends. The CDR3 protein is CAWNPMGRGPYEQYF. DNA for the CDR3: TGTGCCTGGAACCCCATGGGGAGGGGGCCCTACGAGCAGTACTTC.

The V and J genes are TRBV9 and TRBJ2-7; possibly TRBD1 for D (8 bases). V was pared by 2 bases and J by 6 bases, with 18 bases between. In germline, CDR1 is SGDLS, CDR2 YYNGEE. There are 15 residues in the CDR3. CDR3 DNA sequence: TGTGCCAGCAGCGTGAACGTGGACAGGGAGGGCGAGCAGTACTTC. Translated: CASSVNVDREGEQYF.

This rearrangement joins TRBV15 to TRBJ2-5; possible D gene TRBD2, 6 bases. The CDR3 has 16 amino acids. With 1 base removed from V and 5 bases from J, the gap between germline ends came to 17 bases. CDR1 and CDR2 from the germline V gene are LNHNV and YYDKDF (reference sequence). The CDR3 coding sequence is TGTGCCACCAGCAGAGCCGGGACTTTGGGGTTCGAGACCCAGTACTTC. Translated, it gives CATSRAGTLGFETQYF.

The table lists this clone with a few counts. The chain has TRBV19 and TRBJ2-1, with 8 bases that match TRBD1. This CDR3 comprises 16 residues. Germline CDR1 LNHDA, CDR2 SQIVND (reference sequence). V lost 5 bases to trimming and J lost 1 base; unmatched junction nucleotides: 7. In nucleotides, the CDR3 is TGTGCCAGTAGTCTCGGACAGGGTGATTCCTACAATGAGCAGTTCTTC. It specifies CASSLGQGDSYNEQFF.